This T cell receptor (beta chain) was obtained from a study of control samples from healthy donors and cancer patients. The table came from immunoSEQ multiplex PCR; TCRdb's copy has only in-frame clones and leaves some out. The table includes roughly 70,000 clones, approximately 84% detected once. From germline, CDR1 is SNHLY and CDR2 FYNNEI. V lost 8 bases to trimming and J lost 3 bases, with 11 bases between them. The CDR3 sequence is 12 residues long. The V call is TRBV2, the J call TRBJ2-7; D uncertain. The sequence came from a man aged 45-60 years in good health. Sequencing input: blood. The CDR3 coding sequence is TGTGCCAGCGACTCTCTGGTCTACGAGCAGTACTTC. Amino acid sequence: CASDSLVYEQYF.